What follows is one T cell receptor (beta chain) and its context. The sample is drawn from a study of blood T cell repertoires in COVID-19. Study summary: The United States, Italy and Spain provided the acute and convalescent COVID-19 samples.

V lost 3 bases, J lost 6 bases, and 10 bases stayed unmatched. This CDR3 spans 16 amino acids. CDR1 and CDR2 from the germline V gene are SGHTS and YDEGEE. Generated by immunoSEQ multiplex PCR, the TCRdb table keeps only in-frame clones and is missing some. In the table there are about 210,000 clones, roughly 78% of which are singletons. Material: peripheral blood. The origin of this receptor is a woman aged 35 to 49 with acute or convalescent COVID-19. This rearrangement joins TRBV5-8 to TRBJ2-2; 8 bases fit TRBD1. The DNA for the CDR3 is TGTGCCAGCAGCTCCCTCCATAAGGACAGGGCCGGGGAGCTGTTTTTT. Its protein is CASSSLHKDRAGELFF.